This T cell receptor beta chain was observed in a study of naive and memory T cell subsets. Broader study findings: Between naive and memory subsets, TCR abundance power law exponents differed. Over 95% of naive TCR sequences appeared only once, unlike memory subsets. Possibly reflecting memory cells re-expressing CD45RA, a few larger clonotypes occurred in naive repertoires, especially CD8. Activation and differentiation may alter RNA-based TCR counts.

Ten or more counts support this clonotype. Its target is not known. The beta constant-region primer was an equimolar mix of two oligonucleotides covering TRBC1 and TRBC2. Four rounds of PCR amplified the ligated cDNA using nested alpha and beta constant-region primers plus SP2. Via MiXCR, TCRdb re-called the UMI-ligation and nested PCR reads, giving one row per CDR3 protein. Of approximately 150,000 distinct CDR3 sequences detected, over 20% appear once; the ten largest clones hold about 0.11%. From the second PCR step, alpha and beta chains were amplified apart. This CDR3 has 14 residues. Trimming removed 7 bases at V and 4 bases at J, with 15 bases between.

The rearrangement uses TRBV12-3 or TRBV12-4 and TRBJ2-3; D is unclear. Source material: naive CD4+ T cells from blood. The TCR sequence derives from a human donor in good health. CDR3: CASIRQFGADTQYF. The CDR3 coding sequence is TGTGCCAGCATACGACAATTTGGCGCAGATACGCAGTATTTT.